The present T cell receptor beta chain was sequenced within a study of Graves' ophthalmopathy and Graves' hyperthyroidism (dated by TCRdb to the late 2010s). In terms of the full investigation: Peripheral blood was collected at initial diagnosis, before any treatment. Following sampling, methimazole starting at 30 mg daily was administered to hyperthyroidism patients, and high-dose intravenous methylprednisolone was administered to ophthalmopathy patients. An independent validation cohort comprised 18 hyperthyroidism patients and over 15 patients who later progressed from hyperthyroidism to ophthalmopathy. A discovery set of about 99 patients (roughly 43 ophthalmopathy, about 55 stable hyperthyroidism) was enrolled to explore V-J signatures distinguishing ophthalmopathy from hyperthyroidism. T-cell repertoires of thyroid tissue and blood were compared in over 5 hyperthyroidism patients. To tell Graves' ophthalmopathy apart from Graves' hyperthyroidism, and to predict which patients would progress to ophthalmopathy, the study relied on TCR beta repertoire signatures. For training and testing, the 100 or so patients in the discovery cohort were randomly divided in a 7:3 ratio. In total, 135 blood samples were TCR-sequenced: approximately 40 ophthalmopathy, under 85 hyperthyroidism and around 17 hyperthyroidism-to-ophthalmopathy patients. What the study reported, not specific to this receptor: Most expanded thyroid clonotypes with a frequency above 0.001 also appeared in blood, which suggests that blood repertoires may reflect the immune response in the thyroid. Ophthalmopathy was separated from stable hyperthyroidism by the 13-signature model with 85% to 90% sensitivity and about 81% specificity in cross-validation and with 80%/75% in the test set. Sample size was not statistically predetermined, and group allocation was not concealed from the investigators. In validation, the model predicted ophthalmopathy progression with over 60% sensitivity and 72.22% specificity; some 13 predicted patients were CT-confirmed with GO in a median of approximately six months.

This clonotype was seen repeatedly, ten times or more. No cognate antigen has been identified for it. Per-nucleotide qualities are absent, and no much larger clonotype sits a single base away. For repertoire sequencing, TCR beta CDR3 regions were amplified from RNA transcripts. The first round of RT-PCR was done with HTBI primers and the Qiagen OneStep RT-PCR kit, and was followed by a second round of multiplex PCR, then size selection and purification. Libraries were sequenced paired-end with 100 bp reads on an Illumina HiSeq2000. The original methods were these. SOAPnuke was used for read processing, and reads with adapters, uncalled bases, a mean Phred below 15, or no exact constant-primer or identifier match were discarded. COPE v1.2.5 was used to merge the high-quality paired reads. Clonotypes were defined as unique nucleotide sequences and were aligned to IMGT TRB V, D and J references using MiTCR v1.1. Only V-J combinations with frequency above 0.0001 were analysed, covering approximately 99% of repertoires. A TCR clonal expansion and chaos score per V-J combination was defined as the ratio of F50 clonal expansion to chaos observed in the TCRdist matrix. Welch's t-statistics and random forest were used to narrow the features down to around 13 V-J combinations, which were then fed into a naive Bayes classifier. The similarity between thyroid and blood repertoires was quantified using the Morisita-Horn index. TCRdb's own reprocessing of the public reads used fastp at Q25 and MiXCR and kept productive beta chains. Identical CDR3 protein sequences are pooled into one entry, listed with their most common genes and DNA. Clone size and V and J calls follow TCRdb, not the original study. The sample has almost 400,000 distinct CDR3 sequences on record, about 18% of them singletons. The ten largest clones take up roughly 1.5% of the sample.

The ophthalmopathy patients had moderately to severely active disease, with a Clinical Activity Score of 3 or higher, a NOSPECS grade of 4 or higher, and a disease duration of less than 3 months. Patients with other autoimmune diseases, uncontrolled infections, pregnancy or lactation were excluded. Diagnosis relied on clinical symptoms, serum thyroxine, TRAb, thyroid ultrasound and orbital computed tomography. Ficoll-Paque density gradient centrifugation was used to isolate PBMCs from 8 to 10 ml of fresh peripheral blood. Trizol reagent was used to extract the total RNA, and its quality was then checked on an Agilent 2100 Bioanalyzer. The receptor was derived from a woman younger than 30 with Graves' ophthalmopathy. Donor details come from another sample of the same person, matched by shared clones. Sequenced material: peripheral blood.

The DNA reads TGTGCCAGCAGTTTACAGGGGGCGAGACACGAGCAGTACTTC. Translated, this gives CASSLQGARHEQYF. The chain links TRBV6-2 or TRBV6-3 with TRBJ2-7; 9 bases in the junction line up with TRBD1. The CDR1 and CDR2 encoded by the germline V gene are MNHEY and SVGEGT. The CDR3 starts with the cysteine, ends with the phenylalanine, and has 14 residues. Only CDR3 DNA remains: 42 bases, in frame from the first base. V loses 4 bases at its end and J loses 5 bases; junction bases beyond the gene matches: 6.